This T cell receptor (beta chain) was identified in a study of shared clonotypes between healthy human individuals. Background on the study: Those who served as donors were two women and a few men between the ages of 18 and 49. Study-wide results and limits: Limitation of the genetic and exposure-history diversity represented came from the few donors.

Terminally differentiated effector memory CD45RA+ cells were excluded from the naive CD8 cells, which were CD45RO-negative and positively selected for CCR7. The donor population consisted of healthy HIV-negative adults with no recent acute infections or vaccinations. Regarding this clone: Antigen specificity is unknown. The identical CDR3 is also encoded by other nucleotide sequences in the sample.

CDR3 length: 11 residues. Germline assignment: CDR1 MGHDK and CDR2 SYGVNS. V was pared by 0 bases and J by 6 bases, with 2 bases between. Only in-frame clones appear in the TCRdb table, and some are missing; sequencing was by immunoSEQ multiplex PCR. This table has 1.5 million to 2.5 million clones, about 95% appearing once. What was sequenced was naive CD8+ T cells sorted from blood. The J gene is TRBJ1-1, the V gene TRBV25-1; D is unclear. This sequence originates from a man between 18 and 35 years old in good health. DNA for the CDR3: TGTGCCAGCAGTGAATATCCTGAAGCTTTCTTT. Its protein product is CASSEYPEAFF.